Sequencing of this T cell receptor beta chain was carried out in a study of T cells in Graves' hyperthyroidism and ophthalmopathy. The study's findings and limits: From stable hyperthyroidism, ophthalmopathy was separated by a 13 V-J model. Most thyroid clonotypes expanded above 0.001 were also detected in blood.

Of note for this clonotype: Its antigen is not identified.

Template material for amplifying TCR beta CDR3 regions consisted of RNA transcripts. The primer set for the first-round RT-PCR of the TCR CDR3 was HTBI. TCRdb reprocessed the multiplex PCR reads via MiXCR and lists one record per CDR3 protein. This table has 380,000 or so distinct CDR3 sequences, approximately 19% appearing once. Aged 18 to 65, the patients had hyperthyroidism that was newly diagnosed and had lasted under 2 months. The germline V gene encodes CDR1 MDHEN and CDR2 SYDVKM. The CDR3 has 14 residues. Trimming shortened V by 6 bases and J by 5 bases, and 16 bases separated the two germline ends.

The receptor was derived from a woman aged 18 to 35 with Graves' hyperthyroidism. J is TRBJ2-5 and V is TRBV28; D might be TRBD1 (6 bases). The sequenced sample consisted of blood. The CDR3 region has the DNA TGTGCCAGCAGACCCCACAGGGATTTGGAGACCCAGTACTTC. Its translation is CASRPHRDLETQYF.